The 20 T cell receptor beta chains presented below share a single source sample, sequenced in a study of blood T cell repertoires in COVID-19. Sequencing was performed with immunoSEQ multiplex PCR; in TCRdb, only in-frame clones are kept and a portion is missing. The repertoire consists of 150,000 to 200,000 clones, with 88% occurring once and the leading ten covering about 3.9%. What was sequenced was peripheral blood. These receptor sequences come from a woman aged 25 to 39 with acute or convalescent COVID-19.

The chain is built from TRBV5-1 and TRBJ2-7; 8 bases are a match to TRBD2. Trimming took 4 bases from V and 2 from J; bases not matched to a gene: 5. The CDR3 is 14 amino acids. Per the germline V gene, CDR1 is SGHRS and CDR2 is YFSETQ. The CDR3 spells CASSTGGTTYEQYF. In nucleotides, the CDR3 is TGCGCCAGCAGCACGGGAGGGACCACCTACGAGCAGTACTTC. The full variable domain, rest sourced from reference TRBV5-1 and TRBJ2-7, is KAGVTQTPRYLIKTRGQQVTLSCSPISGHRSVSWYQQTPGQGLQFLFEYFSETQRNKGNFPGRFSGRQFSNSRSEMNVSTLELGDSALYLCASSTGGTTYEQYFGPGTRLTVT.

CDR3 in amino acids: CASSGGGAGGSTEAFF. The CDR3 DNA is TGTGCCAGCAGTGGGGGTGGGGCCGGAGGGAGCACTGAAGCTTTCTTT. The V gene is TRBV6-1, the J gene TRBJ1-1; tentatively, D is TRBD1 (5 bases). V lost 4 bases, J lost 4 bases, and 19 bases lay in between. The CDR3 runs to 16 residues. Germline V gives CDR1 MNHNS, CDR2 SASEGT.

The CDR3 loop reads CATGGSGYNEQFF. CDR3 in DNA: TGTGCCACGGGGGGGAGCGGCTACAATGAGCAGTTCTTC. This sequence joins TRBV28 and TRBJ2-1, with 8 bases fitting TRBD2. The CDR3 has 13 amino acids. Germline V gene lookup returns CDR1 MDHEN and CDR2 SYDVKM. The junction had 5 bases not matched to a gene; V was cut back by 10 bases and J by 3 bases.

This chain connects TRBV19 to TRBJ2-5; 12 nucleotides match TRBD1. Germline CDR1 is LNHDA and CDR2 is SQIVND (reference sequence). Losses at the gene ends were 1 base for V and 7 bases for J; bases not matched to a gene: 7. The CDR3 is made up of 16 amino acids. The chain's CDR3 is CASSIGGQGAAGTQYF. CDR3 coding DNA: TGTGCCAGTAGTATAGGGGGACAGGGGGCTGCAGGGACCCAGTACTTC.

This rearrangement joins TRBV28 to TRBJ2-2; D is perhaps TRBD2 (6 bases). Germline-derived CDR1 and CDR2 are MDHEN and SYDVKM. Trimming pared 4 bases from V and 7 bases from J, leaving 7 bases between. The CDR3 is 12 residues long. The CDR3 loop reads CASSSTSGELFF. DNA of the CDR3: TGTGCCAGCAGTTCGACTAGCGGGGAGCTGTTTTTT.

The V gene is TRBV5-1, the J gene TRBJ2-5; D might be TRBD2 (6 bases). The V end was cut by 1 base, the J end by 4 bases, with 8 bases between. The CDR3 has 13 amino acids. The germline V gene encodes CDR1 SGHRS and CDR2 YFSETQ. The CDR3 is CASSLLGGETQYF. In nucleotides, the CDR3 is TGCGCCAGCAGCTTGTTGGGAGGAGAGACCCAGTACTTC.

CDR3 in amino acids: CASTTADYEQYF. Here the CDR3 DNA reads TGTGCCAGCACCACCGCGGACTACGAGCAGTACTTC. The chain is built from TRBV6-5 and TRBJ2-7; D unclear. From germline, CDR1 is MNHEY and CDR2 SVGAGI. Between the trimmed V and J ends, which lost 7 bases and 3 bases, there was a span of 10 bases. The CDR3 runs 12 residues.

The chain has TRBV30 and TRBJ2-3, with 8 bases identical to TRBD1. CDR3 size: 11 residues. Germline CDR1 is GTSNPN and CDR2 is SVGIG (reference sequence). The CDR3: CATSGGDTQYF. The CDR3 DNA follows: TGTGCGACTTCAGGGGGCGATACGCAGTATTTT.

The V call is TRBV9, the J call TRBJ2-1; 10 bases fit TRBD1. This CDR3 is 16 amino acids long. V trimming: 1 base; J trimming: 5 bases; junction bases outside the gene matches: 6. Germline assignment: CDR1 SGDLS and CDR2 YYNGEE. For the CDR3, the DNA is TGTGCCAGCAGCGTACAGACAGGGGGCGGTAACAATGAGCAGTTCTTC. Residues: CASSVQTGGGNNEQFF.

The CDR3 DNA sequence: TGTGCCAGTGGGACAGGAGGATTCACCCTCCACTTT. Protein: CASGTGGFTLHF. This sequence joins TRBV19 and TRBJ1-6, with TRBD1 matching 8 bases. The CDR3 is made up of 12 amino acids. Looked up from germline, CDR1 is LNHDA and CDR2 is SQIVND (reference sequence). Unmatched junction bases numbered 8, after V lost 8 bases and J lost 14 bases.

This rearrangement joins TRBV5-1 to TRBJ2-1; a weak D match, TRBD2 (7 bases). CDR3 length: 15 amino acids. V dropped 4 bases and J dropped 6 bases, with 17 bases sitting between them. The V gene's germline CDR1 is SGHRS and CDR2 YFSETQ. The CDR3 DNA sequence: TGCGCCAGCAGCCCCCGGAGGGGGGGAGTCAATGAGCAGTTCTTC. It yields the protein CASSPRRGGVNEQFF.

Note on this clone: The germline gene is not matched at one end of the junction; a read error may be the cause. The gene calls are TRBV9 and TRBJ2-7; a weak D match, TRBD1 (6 bases). Germline-derived CDR1 and CDR2 are SGDLS and YYNGEE. CDR3 length equals 14 residues. CDR3: CASSVAGHPYEQYF. The CDR3, as DNA: TGTGCCAGCAGCGTAGCGGGACACCCCTATGAGCAGTACTTC.

As regards this clone: Other nucleotide sequences from this sample produce the same CDR3. The chain employs TRBV28 and TRBJ2-6, with TRBD2 matching over 7 bases. The CDR3 is made up of 15 amino acids. The germline V gene encodes CDR1 MDHEN and CDR2 SYDVKM. Trimming removed 6 bases from V and 1 base from J; junction bases left unmatched: 3. The CDR3 loop reads CASSFGGSGANVLTF. Written as DNA, the CDR3 is TGTGCCAGCAGCTTCGGGGGGTCTGGGGCCAACGTCCTGACTTTC.

The chain uses TRBV28 and TRBJ2-7, with 15 positions matching TRBD2. Germline V gene data show CDR1 as MDHEN and CDR2 as SYDVKM. Trimming removed 10 bases from V and 3 bases from J; junction bases left unmatched: 7. The CDR3 sequence is 15 residues long. CDR3 amino acids: CAIGLAGGPNYEQYF. The DNA of the CDR3 is TGTGCCATCGGACTAGCGGGAGGGCCAAACTACGAGCAGTACTTC.

The chain links TRBV5-1 to TRBJ2-2; D is possibly TRBD1 (5 bases). CDR1 and CDR2 (germline): SGHRS, YFSETQ. This CDR3 spans 12 amino acids. Between the trimmed V and J ends, which lost 6 bases and 4 bases, there was a span of 7 bases. The CDR3 sequence is CASNGATGELFF. The CDR3 region has the DNA TGCGCCAGCAATGGGGCCACCGGGGAGCTGTTTTTT.

The V and J genes are TRBV2 and TRBJ1-1, with D unclear. The CDR3 extends over 13 amino acids. V shed 8 bases and J shed 0 bases, with 10 bases lying between them. In germline, CDR1 is SNHLY, CDR2 FYNNEI. DNA for the CDR3: TGTGCCAGCTCGAGAGGGATGAACACTGAAGCTTTCTTT. Translation gives CASSRGMNTEAFF. The whole variable domain, filled in from reference TRBV2 and TRBJ1-1, reads EPEVTQTPSHQVTQMGQEVILRCVPISNHLYFYWYRQILGQKVEFLVSFYNNEISEKSEIFDDQFSVERPDGSNFTLKIRSTKLEDSAMYFCASSRGMNTEAFFGQGTRLTVV.

The chain employs TRBV19 and TRBJ1-5, with D perhaps matching TRBD1 (5 bases). This CDR3 spans 12 amino acids. In germline, CDR1 is LNHDA, CDR2 SQIVND (reference sequence). The ends were cut back, 6 bases at V and 4 bases at J, with 7 bases in the middle. CDR3 DNA: TGTGCCAGTAGGAACAGGAATCAGCCCCAGCATTTT. Its protein product is CASRNRNQPQHF.

The rearrangement uses TRBV11-3 and TRBJ1-5; TRBD1 agrees at 8 bases. With 4 bases clipped from V and 6 bases from J, the junction kept 2 bases outside the gene matches. Germline CDR1 and CDR2: SGHNT and YENEEA. The length of the CDR3 is 13 residues. As DNA, the CDR3 is TGTGCCAGCAGCTCAGGGGGCGGTCAGCCCCAGCATTTT. This codes for CASSSGGGQPQHF.

This clone was seen a single time. The rearrangement joins TRBV30 to TRBJ1-2; D possibly corresponds to TRBD1 (6 bases). CDR1 and CDR2 from the germline V gene are GTSNPN and SVGIG (reference sequence). The length of the CDR3 is 13 residues. Trimming left V 4 bases short and J 6 bases short, with 15 bases between. CDR3 in DNA: TGTGCCTGGAAGGGGGGGCGCGATGATGGCTACACCTTC. It specifies CAWKGGRDDGYTF.

The rearrangement uses TRBV2 and TRBJ2-7; 12 bases fit TRBD2. The V segment lost 10 bases and the J segment 7 bases; nucleotides outside the gene matches: 8. In germline, CDR1 is SNHLY, CDR2 FYNNEI. CDR3 length: 13 residues. CDR3 sequence (DNA): TGTGCCACAATGACTAGCGGGAGTCGGGAGCAGTACTTC. This translates into CATMTSGSREQYF.